The 9 T cell receptor beta chains given below trace back to one sample, sequenced in a study of blood T cell repertoires in COVID-19. The table came from immunoSEQ multiplex PCR; TCRdb's copy has only in-frame clones and leaves some out. The data show 220,000 or so clones, approximately 81% seen once. Sequencing input: peripheral blood. These TCRs come from a man aged 25 to 45 with active or convalescent COVID-19.

The genes are TRBV4-3 and TRBJ1-2; TRBD1 is a possible D gene (5 bases). Between the trimmed V and J ends, which lost 0 bases and 2 bases, there was a span of 13 bases. CDR3 size: 16 residues. In germline, CDR1 is LGHNA, CDR2 YSLEER. In nucleotides, the CDR3 is TGCGCCAGCAGCCAAGACAACAGGCTCACGAACTATGGCTACACCTTC. Translating it yields CASSQDNRLTNYGYTF.

The chain joins TRBV21-1 to TRBJ2-5; whether TRBD1, the table's D call, matches the DNA was not checked. TRBV21-1 is a recognized pseudogene. The CDR3 sequence is 19 residues long. The CDR3 protein is CASSTHPGDRGPRQETQYF. The CDR3 nucleotides are TGTGCCAGCAGCACCCACCCCGGGGACAGGGGCCCTCGGCAAGAGACCCAGTACTTC.

The CDR3 DNA is TGTGCCAGCAGCGGGACTTCCGATCAGCCCCAGCATTTT. Its protein product is CASSGTSDQPQHF. This chain joins TRBV6-5 and TRBJ1-5; tentative D call: TRBD1 (5 bases). The ends were cut back, 6 bases at V and 5 bases at J, with 11 bases in the middle. Germline V gene sequence: CDR1 MNHEY, CDR2 SVGAGI. This CDR3 contains 13 residues.

This rearrangement joins TRBV4-2 to TRBJ2-5; 9 bases are a match to TRBD2. Per the germline V gene, CDR1 is LGHNA and CDR2 is YNFKEQ. The CDR3 contains 18 residues. V lost 0 bases to trimming and J lost 2 bases; unmatched junction nucleotides: 10. CDR3 DNA sequence: TGTGCCAGCAGCCAAGAATCACTAGCGGGTATAGGACAAGAGACCCAGTACTTC. Translation gives CASSQESLAGIGQETQYF.

The chain joins TRBV19 to TRBJ1-5; D gene unclear. V lost 9 bases, J lost 0 bases, and 12 bases lay in between. The CDR3 is 14 residues long. Germline V gives CDR1 LNHDA, CDR2 SQIVND (reference sequence). The CDR3 loop reads CASWGGYSNQPQHF. The CDR3 DNA is TGTGCCAGCTGGGGAGGGTATAGCAATCAGCCCCAGCATTTT.

V is TRBV28 and J is TRBJ1-1, with 7 bases matching TRBD1. This CDR3 has 14 amino acids. Germline CDR1 MDHEN, CDR2 SYDVKM. The trim removed 9 bases at V and 7 bases at J, leaving 14 bases unmatched. The chain's CDR3 is CASKTTGERGEAFF. Written as DNA, the CDR3 is TGTGCCAGTAAGACAACAGGGGAAAGGGGTGAAGCTTTCTTT.

The chain employs TRBV5-4 and TRBJ2-1, with 8 bases aligning to TRBD2. CDR1 SGHNT and CDR2 YYREEE come from the germline V gene (reference sequence). V lost 0 bases to trimming and J lost 9 bases; unmatched junction nucleotides: 11. The CDR3 contains 16 residues. This CDR3 reads CASSLEGTRGEREQFF. The CDR3 DNA follows: TGTGCCAGCAGCTTGGAAGGGACTAGGGGGGAACGTGAGCAGTTCTTC.

The chain joins TRBV19 to TRBJ1-2; D unresolved. Germline CDR1 and CDR2: LNHDA and SQIVND (reference sequence). V lost 10 bases and J 4 bases, leaving 13 bases between the germline ends. The CDR3 contains 12 residues. The CDR3 reads CATLREGYGYTF. DNA of the CDR3: TGTGCCACCCTGAGGGAGGGCTATGGCTACACCTTC. The complete variable domain, with remaining parts taken from reference TRBV19 and TRBJ1-2, reads DGGITQSPKYLFRKEGQNVTLSCEQNLNHDAMYWYRQDPGQGLRLIYYSQIVNDFQKGDIAEGYSVSREKKESFPLTVTSAQKNPTAFYLCATLREGYGYTFGSGTRLTVV.

The V call is TRBV19, the J call TRBJ2-7; 10 nucleotides align to TRBD1. This CDR3 contains 14 residues. V shed 6 bases and J 4 bases; nucleotides not matched to a gene: 6. CDR1 is LNHDA and CDR2 is SQIVND in the germline V gene (reference sequence). The CDR3 sequence is CASRAGTGAYEQYF. The CDR3 region has the DNA TGTGCCAGTAGAGCCGGGACAGGGGCTTACGAGCAGTACTTC. Combining the CDR3 with reference TRBV19 and TRBJ2-7 gives the whole variable domain DGGITQSPKYLFRKEGQNVTLSCEQNLNHDAMYWYRQDPGQGLRLIYYSQIVNDFQKGDIAEGYSVSREKKESFPLTVTSAQKNPTAFYLCASRAGTGAYEQYFGPGTRLTVT.